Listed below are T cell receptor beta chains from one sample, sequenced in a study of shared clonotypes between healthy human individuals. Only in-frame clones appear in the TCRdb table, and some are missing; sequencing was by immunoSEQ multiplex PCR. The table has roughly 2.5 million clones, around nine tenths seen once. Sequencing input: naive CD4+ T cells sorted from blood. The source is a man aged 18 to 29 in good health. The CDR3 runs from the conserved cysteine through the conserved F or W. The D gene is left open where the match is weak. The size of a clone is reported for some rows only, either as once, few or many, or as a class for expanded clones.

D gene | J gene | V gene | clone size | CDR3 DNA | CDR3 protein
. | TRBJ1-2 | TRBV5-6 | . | TGTGCCAGCAGCAACCCCAACTATGGCTACACCTTC | CASSNPNYGYTF
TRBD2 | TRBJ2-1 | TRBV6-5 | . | TGTGCCAGCACCCGGGGGGGCGAGCAGTTCTTC | CASTRGGEQFF
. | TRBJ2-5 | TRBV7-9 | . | TGTGCCAGCAGCGGCTTAGGGCCCCTCCCGACCCAGTACTTC | CASSGLGPLPTQYF
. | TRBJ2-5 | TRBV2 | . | TGTGCCAGCAAGAGGGGGAGAGCCCAAGAGACCCAGTACTTC | CASKRGRAQETQYF
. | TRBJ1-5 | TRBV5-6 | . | TGTGCCAGCAGCGTCGGGACGCTCAATCAGCCCCAGCATTTT | CASSVGTLNQPQHF
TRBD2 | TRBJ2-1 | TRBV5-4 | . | TGTGCCAGCAGCTTGGCAGGGCGGGAGGGCCGCTACAATGAGCAGTTCTTC | CASSLAGREGRYNEQFF
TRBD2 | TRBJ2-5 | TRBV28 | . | TGTGCCAGCAGCCCATCCGGACTAGGACGGGAGACCCAGTACTTC | CASSPSGLGRETQYF
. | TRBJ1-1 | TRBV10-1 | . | TGCGCCAGCAGTGATAACACTGAAGCTTTCTTT | CASSDNTEAFF
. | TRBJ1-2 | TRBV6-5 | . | TGTGCCAGCAGTTATAGCACTGATTCCTATGGCTACACCTTC | CASSYSTDSYGYTF
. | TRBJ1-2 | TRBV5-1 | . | TGCGCCAGCAGCTTGGCCCCGGGAGGGACTGACTATGGCTACACCTTC | CASSLAPGGTDYGYTF
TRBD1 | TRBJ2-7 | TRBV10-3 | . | TGTGCCATCACCCCGGGACAGGGGGCGTACGAGCAGTACTTC | CAITPGQGAYEQYF
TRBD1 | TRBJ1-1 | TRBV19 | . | TGTGCCAGTCGCCCGGGACAGGGGTACCCCGAGAAAGCTTTCTTT | CASRPGQGYPEKAFF
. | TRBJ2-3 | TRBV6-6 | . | TGTGCCAGCAGCCCCCAGCTGGAAGGCACAGATACGCAGTATTTT | CASSPQLEGTDTQYF
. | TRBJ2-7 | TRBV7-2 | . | TGTGCCAGCAGCCCCAACGGGGGCTTGGCCTACGAGCAGTACTTC | CASSPNGGLAYEQYF
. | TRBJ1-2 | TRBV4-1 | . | TGCGCCAGCAGCCAAGAGTTGACAAACTTTAACTATGGCTACACCTTC | CASSQELTNFNYGYTF
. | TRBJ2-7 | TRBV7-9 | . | TGTGTCAGCACCACCGGGACACCGTCCTACGAGCAGTACTTC | CVSTTGTPSYEQYF
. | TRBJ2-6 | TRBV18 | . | TGTGCCAGCTCACCCTCTGGCTCTGGGGCCAACGTCCTGACTTTC | CASSPSGSGANVLTF
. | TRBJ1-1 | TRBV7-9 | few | TGTGCCAGCAGCTTAGATCTATCGGGGGAAGCTTTCTTT | CASSLDLSGEAFF
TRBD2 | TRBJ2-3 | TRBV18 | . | TGTGCCAGCTCACCACTAGCGGGGTTCACAGATACGCAGTATTTT | CASSPLAGFTDTQYF
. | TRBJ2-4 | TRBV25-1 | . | TGTGCCAGCATCCCCGGCGCGGGGGCCAAAAACATTCAGTACTTC | CASIPGAGAKNIQYF
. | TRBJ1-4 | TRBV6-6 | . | TGTGCCAGCAGTTCCCGAGGGGGAGTTGAAAAACTGTTTTTT | CASSSRGGVEKLFF
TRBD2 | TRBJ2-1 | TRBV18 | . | TGTGCCAGCTCACCCGTTCTAGCGGGAGATAATGAGCAGTTCTTC | CASSPVLAGDNEQFF
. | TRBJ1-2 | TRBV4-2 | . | TGTGCCAGCAGCCAGGGCGACAGTAACTATGGCTACACCTTC | CASSQGDSNYGYTF
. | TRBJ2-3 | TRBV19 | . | TGTGCCAGTAGGGTCGGAGAAGATACGCAGTATTTT | CASRVGEDTQYF
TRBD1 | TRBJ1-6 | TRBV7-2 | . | TGTGCCAGCAGCGACAGGGTTAACTCACCCCTCCACTTT | CASSDRVNSPLHF
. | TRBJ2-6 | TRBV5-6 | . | TGTGCCAGCAGCTATTCCGGGTCCGGGGCCAACGTCCTGACTTTC | CASSYSGSGANVLTF
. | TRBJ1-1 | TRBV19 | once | TGTGCCAGTAGTGAGGGTGGAGGGACTGAAGCTTTCTTT | CASSEGGGTEAFF